These T cell receptor beta chains were read from a single sample in a study of beta chain features in type 1 diabetes. Produced via immunoSEQ multiplex PCR; TCRdb's table is partial and in-frame only. Counted here are tens of thousands of clones, approximately 59% occurring once; the ten biggest clones make up roughly 2.2%. Input material: Tregs from blood. These receptors were collected from a woman aged 18-29 years in good health. The CDR3 runs from the conserved cysteine through the conserved F or W. D genes are given only for firm matches. Clone size appears in some rows only: once, few, many, or a class for an expanded clone.

clone_size	v_call	d_call	j_call	cdr3_nt	cdr3_aa
.	TRBV10-3	.	TRBJ2-3	TGTGCCATCAGTGAATCCCCGGGAATAACTAGCACAGATACGCAGTATTTT	CAISESPGITSTDTQYF
few	TRBV12-5	TRBD1	TRBJ2-5	TGTGCTAGTGGTTTGACAGGGGGTAGAGAAGAGACCCAGTACTTC	CASGLTGGREETQYF
.	TRBV2	.	TRBJ1-1	TGTGCCAGCAGTGAACAGGTGAACACTGAAGCTTTCTTT	CASSEQVNTEAFF
few	TRBV5-1	.	TRBJ1-1	TGCGCCAGCACCGGGGCGTCGGGAGTGGAGGCTTTCTTT	CASTGASGVEAFF
.	TRBV7-2	.	TRBJ2-1	TGTGCCAGCAGCTCGCGACTGAGAAATGAGCAGTTCTTC	CASSSRLRNEQFF
.	TRBV7-2	TRBD2	TRBJ2-7	TGTGCCAGCAGCAACGGACTAGCGCCGTACTACGAGCAGTACTTC	CASSNGLAPYYEQYF
few	TRBV2	.	TRBJ2-3	TGTGCCAGCACCTCCCAGAGTGGCAGGGATACGCAGTATTTT	CASTSQSGRDTQYF
.	TRBV9	.	TRBJ1-1	TGTGCCAGCAGCCCGGGGGAGCGGGACACTGAAGCTTTCTTT	CASSPGERDTEAFF
.	TRBV5-1	TRBD1	TRBJ2-7	TGCGCCAGCAGCGCCGGGACAGGGTTCGAGCAGTACTTC	CASSAGTGFEQYF
.	TRBV12-5	.	TRBJ2-2	TGTGCTAGTGGTTTGCCGGCCCGGGAATCGAACACCGGGGAGCTGTTTTTT	CASGLPARESNTGELFF
.	TRBV7-2	TRBD1	TRBJ1-5	TGTGCCAGCAGCTCCCGGACAGGAGCGAATCAGCCCCAGCATTTT	CASSSRTGANQPQHF
.	TRBV7-9	.	TRBJ1-2	TGTGCCAGCAGCTTAGCCCCGGTTAACTATGGCTACACCTTC	CASSLAPVNYGYTF
.	TRBV2	.	TRBJ1-3	TGTGCCAGCAGGGGGGGAGCTACTGGAAACACCATATATTTT	CASRGGATGNTIYF
.	TRBV14	.	TRBJ2-1	TGTGCCAGCAGCCTCGGGACTCACAATGAGCAGTTCTTC	CASSLGTHNEQFF
.	TRBV10-3	TRBD1	TRBJ2-2	TGTGCCATCAGGGCCCGGACAGGAAACACCGGGGAGCTGTTTTTT	CAIRARTGNTGELFF
.	TRBV18	.	TRBJ1-6	TGTGCCAGCTCACCCTCGGACAGAAGCTCCTATAATTCACCCCTCCACTTT	CASSPSDRSSYNSPLHF
.	TRBV5-6	TRBD2	TRBJ2-5	TGTGCCAGCAGCTTGGGATTGACTAGCTTAGAAGAGACCCAGTACTTC	CASSLGLTSLEETQYF
.	TRBV7-2	TRBD2	TRBJ2-3	TGTGCCAGCAGCTTAGTACTAGCGTCGGATACGCAGTATTTT	CASSLVLASDTQYF
.	TRBV7-3	TRBD1	TRBJ2-6	TGTGCCAGCAGCGGGATCGGACAGGGTTTGAGTGGGGCCAACGTCCTGACTTTC	CASSGIGQGLSGANVLTF
.	TRBV9	.	TRBJ2-3	TGTGCCAGCAGCGTAGCTAGCGGCACAGATACGCAGTATTTT	CASSVASGTDTQYF
.	TRBV10-3	TRBD1	TRBJ2-7	TGTGCCACCGGTTATCTGGGGACAGGGAGCTCCTACGAGCAGTACTTC	CATGYLGTGSSYEQYF
.	TRBV5-1	.	TRBJ2-7	TGCGCCAGCAGCCTCCCCGGGACTCTCTACGAGCAGTACTTC	CASSLPGTLYEQYF
.	TRBV18	.	TRBJ1-2	TGTGCCAGCTCACCAGCCGGCCAGTCAGGCTATGGCTACACCTTC	CASSPAGQSGYGYTF
.	TRBV6-6	.	TRBJ1-4	TGTGCCAGCCGACAGACTACTAATGAAAAACTGTTTTTT	CASRQTTNEKLFF
.	TRBV21-1	.	TRBJ1-1	TGTGCCAGCAGCACTGGGCAAGGGGCAAAGGGGGATACTGAAGCTTTCTTT	CASSTGQGAKGDTEAFF
.	TRBV2	.	TRBJ1-2	TGTGCCAGCAGTCGGACAGAGTCGGTTTATGGCTACACCTTC	CASSRTESVYGYTF
.	TRBV21-1	.	TRBJ2-6	TGTGCCAGCAGCGTCTCCGGGACAGGGTTTTTTTCTGGGGCCAACGTCCTGACTTTC	CASSVSGTGFFSGANVLTF
.	TRBV29-1	TRBD1	TRBJ1-1	TGCAGCGTTGACAGAGGGACAGGGGACACTGAAGCTTTCTTT	CSVDRGTGDTEAFF
.	TRBV13	TRBD1	TRBJ2-7	TGTGCCAGCAGCCCCGGGACAGGAAATAGCGAGCAGTACTTC	CASSPGTGNSEQYF
few	TRBV29-1	TRBD2	TRBJ2-1	TGCAGCGTAAAGGGCGGGAGACCCGGGAGCGAGCAGTTCTTC	CSVKGGRPGSEQFF
.	TRBV19	.	TRBJ2-7	TGTGCCAGTAGTGCGGCCGGAGACGAGCAGTACTTC	CASSAAGDEQYF
once	TRBV19	.	TRBJ2-5	TGTGCCAGTAGGAAGCGAGCAGCAATCCAAGAGACCCAGTACTTC	CASRKRAAIQETQYF
.	TRBV7-9	.	TRBJ2-7	TGTGCCAGCAGCTTTGGCGGGCCCTACGAGCAGTACTTC	CASSFGGPYEQYF
.	TRBV30	.	TRBJ1-2	TGTGCCTGGAGTCAGGGAATTTATCTCTATGGCTACACCTTC	CAWSQGIYLYGYTF
.	TRBV7-9	TRBD1	TRBJ2-7	TGTGCCAGCAGCTTAGAGCCGGGACAGGGGACCTACGAGCAGTACTTC	CASSLEPGQGTYEQYF
.	TRBV4-1	TRBD1	TRBJ1-5	TGCGCCAGCACCGACGCAGGGGGCGGTCAGCCCCAGCATTTT	CASTDAGGGQPQHF
.	TRBV6-6	.	TRBJ2-7	TGTGCCAGCAGTTGGAGGGAGGAGGACGAGCAGTACTTC	CASSWREEDEQYF
.	TRBV5-1	TRBD2	TRBJ2-7	TGCGCCAGCAGTTGGACTAGCGGTATCTACGAGCAGTACTTC	CASSWTSGIYEQYF
.	TRBV5-1	.	TRBJ1-5	TGCGCCAGCAGCCCAGAGGTCGGCAATCAGCCCCAGCATTTT	CASSPEVGNQPQHF
few	TRBV2	.	TRBJ1-1	TGTGCCAGCAGCGGACAGTGGAACACTGAAGCTTTCTTT	CASSGQWNTEAFF
.	TRBV9	TRBD1	TRBJ2-5	TGTGCCAGCAGCGTAGGCGGGACAGGGGCGCAAGAGACCCAGTACTTC	CASSVGGTGAQETQYF
few	TRBV6-6	TRBD2	TRBJ2-7	TGTGCCAGCAGTCGGGGGGTAGCGGGGGCCTCCTACGAGCAGTACTTC	CASSRGVAGASYEQYF
.	TRBV11-2	.	TRBJ1-6	TGTGCCAGCAGCTTATCCAGAGGCTCACCCCTCCACTTT	CASSLSRGSPLHF
medium-sized	TRBV18	.	TRBJ1-1	TGTGCCAGCTTATCGGGGCGCAGGGGCACTGAAGCTTTCTTT	CASLSGRRGTEAFF
.	TRBV10-3	TRBD2	TRBJ2-5	TGTGCCATCAGTGAGTCAACTAGCGGGGGCCAAGTTACCCAGTACTTC	CAISESTSGGQVTQYF
.	TRBV4-2	TRBD2	TRBJ2-1	TGTGCCAGCAGCCAGGAGAGATGGGTAGCTAGCGGGGTGGGGGAGCAGTTCTTC	CASSQERWVASGVGEQFF
.	TRBV5-1	TRBD2	TRBJ2-1	TGCGCCAGCAGCCTGCTAGCGGGGGGCTACAATGAGCAGTTCTTC	CASSLLAGGYNEQFF
few	TRBV14	.	TRBJ2-1	TGTGCCAGCAGCCAAGCTACTACGATACCTACCCATGAGCAGTTCTTC	CASSQATTIPTHEQFF
.	TRBV5-4	.	TRBJ1-4	TGTGCCAGCAGCTCGCAGGATGCAACTAATGAAAAACTGTTTTTT	CASSSQDATNEKLFF
few	TRBV5-6	.	TRBJ2-7	TGTGCCAGCATGAGTAAAAACTACGAGCAGTACTTC	CASMSKNYEQYF
.	TRBV18	TRBD1	TRBJ2-3	TGTGCCAGCTCGTTATACAGGGGCGACACAGATACGCAGTATTTT	CASSLYRGDTDTQYF